This passage covers 2 T cell receptor beta chains from one sample sequenced in a study of chemoradiotherapy in HPV16-positive cancers. The repertoire was sequenced with immunoSEQ multiplex PCR; TCRdb's copy has only in-frame clones and lacks some. The table includes fewer than 3,000 clones, around 75% detected once. This sample comprised tumor tissue, obtained from a patient who underwent chemoradiotherapy. Source of these receptors: a human donor with HPV-associated anogenital cancer.

The rearrangement uses TRBV6-1 and TRBJ2-3; TRBD2 matches at 7 bases. The germline CDR1 and CDR2 sequences are MNHNS and SASEGT. This CDR3 has 17 amino acids. Trimming at V came to 2 bases and at J to 0 bases, leaving 8 bases not matched to a gene. The CDR3 sequence is CASSEWSGGLSTDTQYF. The CDR3 region has the DNA TGTGCCAGCAGTGAATGGTCGGGGGGTCTAAGCACAGATACGCAGTATTTT.

The J gene is TRBJ2-7, the V gene TRBV7-2; no clear D gene. The length of the CDR3 is 15 residues. CDR1 SGHTA and CDR2 FQGNSA come from the germline V gene. V was pared by 2 bases and J by 0 bases, with 11 bases between. This CDR3 is CASSLSPVGSYEQYF. The CDR3 coding sequence is TGTGCCAGCAGCTTATCCCCGGTCGGCTCCTACGAGCAGTACTTC.